These 6 T cell receptor beta chains were all obtained from the same sample, sequenced in a study of cytomegalovirus exposure and HLA in healthy donors. 60 Vbeta and 13 Jbeta primers were used in PCR. Measured with immunoSEQ multiplex PCR; TCRdb has only the in-frame clones, and not every one. The sample lists roughly 190,000 clones; roughly 75% were seen once. Sequencing was performed on PBMCs. The receptors derive from a man aged 25-45 years in good health and CMV-seropositive.

The V gene is TRBV7-8, the J gene TRBJ2-5, with D perhaps TRBD2 (7 bases). The CDR3 covers 15 residues. V lost 8 bases and J lost 4, with 20 bases in between. CDR1 is SGHVS, CDR2 FQNEAQ, per germline. The CDR3: CASGGGWGGPETQYF. The DNA for the CDR3 is TGTGCCAGCGGTGGGGGGTGGGGGGGCCCAGAGACCCAGTACTTC.

This sequence joins TRBV5-1 and TRBJ2-7; 11 bases are shared with TRBD1. Per germline, CDR1 SGHRS and CDR2 YFSETQ. This CDR3 comprises 14 residues. Germline trimming cut 2 bases from V and 4 bases from J; bases unmatched to any gene: 2. CDR3 DNA: TGCGCCAGCAGCTTCGGGACAGGGGGATACGAGCAGTACTTC. As protein: CASSFGTGGYEQYF. Full variable domain (outside the CDR3, taken from reference TRBV5-1 and TRBJ2-7): KAGVTQTPRYLIKTRGQQVTLSCSPISGHRSVSWYQQTPGQGLQFLFEYFSETQRNKGNFPGRFSGRQFSNSRSEMNVSTLELGDSALYLCASSFGTGGYEQYFGPGTRLTVT.

DNA for the CDR3: TGTGCCAGCAGCTGGGGGGGTGGGCGGGTGACCCAGTACTTC. This gives the protein CASSWGGGRVTQYF. The chain employs TRBV7-2 and TRBJ2-5; TRBD2 matches 7 bases. The germline V gene has CDR1 SGHTA and CDR2 FQGNSA. The trim removed 4 bases at V and 7 bases at J, leaving 9 bases unmatched. There are 14 residues in the CDR3. Complete variable domain (other parts from reference TRBV7-2 and TRBJ2-5): GAGVSQSPSNKVTEKGKDVELRCDPISGHTALYWYRQSLGQGLEFLIYFQGNSAPDKSGLPSDRFSAERTGGSVSTLTIQRTQQEDSAVYLCASSWGGGRVTQYFGPGTRLLVL.

The chain has TRBV7-2 and TRBJ2-3; 7 bases line up with TRBD2. This CDR3 is built from 15 residues. Germline V gene lookup returns CDR1 SGHTA and CDR2 FQGNSA. V lost 10 bases, J lost 1 base, and 11 bases stayed unmatched. The CDR3 reads CATTTPSGGTDTQYF. Written as DNA, the CDR3 is TGTGCCACCACGACCCCTAGCGGAGGCACAGATACGCAGTATTTT. Filled out from reference TRBV7-2 and TRBJ2-3, the complete variable domain reads GAGVSQSPSNKVTEKGKDVELRCDPISGHTALYWYRQSLGQGLEFLIYFQGNSAPDKSGLPSDRFSAERTGGSVSTLTIQRTQQEDSAVYLCATTTPSGGTDTQYFGPGTRLTVL.

This clone was recorded a few times. The rearrangement uses TRBV18 and TRBJ1-1; possible D gene TRBD1, 5 bases. CDR1 is KGHSH and CDR2 is LQKENI in the germline V gene. The V end was cut by 2 bases, the J end by 5 bases, with 9 bases between. This CDR3 comprises 13 residues. The CDR3 region is CASSPLGGTEAFF. CDR3 DNA sequence: TGTGCCAGCTCACCATTGGGGGGGACTGAAGCTTTCTTT.

V gene TRBV9 combines with J gene TRBJ2-2, with D unresolved. Trimming took 0 bases from V and 4 from J, leaving 4 bases between them. CDR3 length: 13 residues. The germline gives CDR1 SGDLS, CDR2 YYNGEE. This chain's CDR3 is CASSVGLTGELFF. The DNA of the CDR3 is TGTGCCAGCAGCGTAGGTCTCACCGGGGAGCTGTTTTTT.